This T cell receptor beta chain comes out of a study of shared clonotypes between healthy human individuals. Across the whole study: The donor pool was made up of a couple of women and three men aged 18 to 49.

In the sorted-subset replicate PCRs, approximately 200 ng DNA, 30,000 or so T cell genomes, was used. Assay: immunoSEQ multiplex PCR; the TCRdb copy retains only in-frame clones and omits some. The repertoire has about 1.5 million clones, about 98% of them found once; the top ten carry around 0.47%. The donors were adults (healthy and HIV-negative) with no recent acute infections or vaccinations. All of the donors resided in Nashville, Tennessee, and each was a Caucasian adult. The CDR3 length is 17 residues. CDR1 is SGHTA, CDR2 FQGNSA, per germline. The V end lost 1 base, the J end lost 0 bases, and 13 bases lay between the germline ends.

V is TRBV7-2 and J is TRBJ1-3; maybe TRBD1 (6 bases). The clonotype was recovered from a man aged 30-40 years in good health. Sequenced material: naive CD4+ T cells sorted from blood. Documented subset: CD45RA+ positively selected. The CDR3 DNA is TGTGCCAGCAGCTTAGGCACAGGACAGAGCTCTGGAAACACCATATATTTT. This translates into CASSLGTGQSSGNTIYF.